The sequence of this TCR beta chain was determined in a study of blood T cell repertoires in COVID-19. Repertoires were generated with immunoSEQ multiplex PCR, while TCRdb's copy carries only in-frame clones and drops some. The sample lists 60,000 to 70,000 clones, more than 85% occurring once. V gave up 5 bases and J gave up 5 bases; unmatched junction bases: 7. CDR3 length: 14 amino acids. The germline V gene has CDR1 SGHTA and CDR2 FQGNSA. This TCR was recovered from a human donor with active COVID-19. The donor label of this sample is uncertain. Source material: peripheral blood. This chain uses TRBV7-2 with TRBJ1-1, with TRBD1 matching over 8 bases. The CDR3 here is CASSPRTGLTEAFF. The CDR3 coding sequence is TGTGCCAGCAGCCCCCGGACAGGGCTTACTGAAGCTTTCTTT.